Listed below are T cell receptor beta chains from one sample, sequenced in a study of cytomegalovirus exposure and HLA in healthy donors. Libraries were prepared by immunoSEQ multiplex PCR; TCRdb keeps only in-frame clonotypes and omits some of them. The sample consists of 250,000 to 300,000 clones, 65% to 90% of them appearing once. Input material: PBMCs. Source of these receptors: a woman aged 18-29 years in good health and CMV-seronegative. The CDR3 runs from the conserved cysteine through the conserved F or W. The D gene is left open where the match is weak. Expanded clones are given a class, and other clones once, few, many or no size at all.

TRBJ2-1	.	TRBD2	TRBV4-1	CASSLEGGLAGDNEQFF	TGCGCCAGCAGCCTCGAGGGCGGACTAGCGGGCGACAATGAGCAGTTCTTC
TRBJ1-1	.	.	TRBV7-2	CASSLLARYTEAFF	TGTGCCAGCAGCTTATTAGCCCGCTACACTGAAGCTTTCTTT
TRBJ1-1	.	.	TRBV30	CAWSVHGGGTEAFF	TGTGCCTGGAGTGTACATGGGGGGGGCACTGAAGCTTTCTTT
TRBJ1-6	.	TRBD1	TRBV5-4	CASSLGEQTGTASRNSPLHF	TGTGCCAGCAGCTTGGGGGAACAAACCGGGACAGCAAGCCGAAATTCACCCCTCCACTTT
TRBJ2-3	once	.	TRBV11-1	CASSPSEGNTDTQYF	TGTGCCAGCAGCCCATCTGAGGGAAACACAGATACGCAGTATTTT
TRBJ1-4	once	.	TRBV28	CASSPPDSFGKLFF	TGTGCCAGCAGTCCCCCGGACAGTTTTGGAAAACTGTTTTTT
TRBJ1-2	.	.	TRBV2	CASSELPRAGLRYGYTF	TGTGCCAGCAGTGAACTCCCGAGGGCAGGATTAAGATATGGCTACACCTTC
TRBJ1-5	.	.	TRBV27	CASSRAREGQPQHF	TGTGCCAGCAGTCGGGCGAGGGAGGGTCAGCCCCAGCATTTT
TRBJ1-4	.	TRBD1	TRBV12-5	CASGLVQGAAEKLFF	TGTGCTAGTGGTTTGGTACAGGGGGCTGCTGAAAAACTGTTTTTT
TRBJ2-2	.	.	TRBV9	CASSGRVLAGELFF	TGTGCCAGCAGCGGGCGGGTCCTCGCAGGGGAGCTGTTTTTT